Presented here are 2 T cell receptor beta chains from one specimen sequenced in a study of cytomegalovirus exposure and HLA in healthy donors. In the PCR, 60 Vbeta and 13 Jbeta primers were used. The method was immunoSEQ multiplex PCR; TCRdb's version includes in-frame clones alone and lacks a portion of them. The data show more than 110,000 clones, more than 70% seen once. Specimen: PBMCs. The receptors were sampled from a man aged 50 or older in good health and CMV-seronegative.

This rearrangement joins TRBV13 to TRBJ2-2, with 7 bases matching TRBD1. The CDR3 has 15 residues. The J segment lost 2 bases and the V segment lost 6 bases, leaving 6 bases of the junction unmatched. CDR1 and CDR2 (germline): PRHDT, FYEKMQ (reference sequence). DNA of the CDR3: TGTGCCAGCAGGAAAGGGACAGTTAACACCGGGGAGCTGTTTTTT. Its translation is CASRKGTVNTGELFF.

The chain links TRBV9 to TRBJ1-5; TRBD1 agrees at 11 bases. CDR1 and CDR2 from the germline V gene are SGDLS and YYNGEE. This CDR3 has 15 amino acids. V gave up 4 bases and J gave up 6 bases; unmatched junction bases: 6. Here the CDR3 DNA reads TGTGCCAGCAGCTTCTCCGGGACAGGGGGTCAGCCCCAGCATTTT. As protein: CASSFSGTGGQPQHF. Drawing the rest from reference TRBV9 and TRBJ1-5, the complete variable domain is DSGVTQTPKHLITATGQRVTLRCSPRSGDLSVYWYQQSLDQGLQFLIQYYNGEERAKGNILERFSAQQFPDLHSELNLSSLELGDSALYFCASSFSGTGGQPQHFGDGTRLSIL.